This is a list of T cell receptor beta chains from one sample in a study of a mutant IDH1 vaccine in newly diagnosed glioma. The method was immunoSEQ multiplex PCR; TCRdb's version includes in-frame clones alone and lacks a portion of them. This sample has tens of thousands of clones, with approximately 82% found just once. Which antigens these TCRs recognize remains unknown. Sequencing was performed on PBMCs, taken from a glioma patient whose treatment included an IDH1 peptide vaccine. The source is a man between 18 and 35 years old with glioma. Some clones in this sample may be carry-over from other donors' samples. The conserved cysteine and the conserved F or W are not part of the CDR3 here. Clone size is not always given. Where it is, it says once, few, many or a class for expanded clones.

V	J	size	CDR3
TRBV2	TRBJ2-3	.	ASSEGLAGGLVTDTQY
TRBV7-2	TRBJ2-1	.	ASSSSGQGFHEQF
TRBV25-1	TRBJ2-1	once	ASSEFGGAHNEQF
TRBV6-5	TRBJ2-7	.	ASTRGLPAYEQY
TRBV2	TRBJ2-7	once	ASSVTGRSYEQY
TRBV29-1	TRBJ1-2	.	SVEGYT
TRBV7-2	TRBJ1-1	.	ASSLATGGRTEAF
TRBV7-8	TRBJ1-2	.	ASSLSPTRNYGYT
TRBV27	TRBJ2-6	.	ASSLLSRGSGANVLT
TRBV30	TRBJ1-2	once	AFIGQAYGYT
TRBV7-2	TRBJ2-1	few	ASSLGGQFQGEQF
TRBV28	TRBJ2-4	.	ASTKTGVAGYRGNIQY
TRBV27	TRBJ2-7	.	ASRRDSFYEQY
TRBV13	TRBJ2-5	.	ASSLGQELKETQY
TRBV2	TRBJ1-5	.	ASKRGSGNQPQH
TRBV25-1	TRBJ2-7	.	ASSETGSSYEQY
TRBV7-9	TRBJ1-1	.	ASSSTRPWTEAF
TRBV29-1	TRBJ2-1	.	SVVQGLLKQF
TRBV19	TRBJ2-1	.	ASSLVPGEPYNEQF
TRBV5-4	TRBJ1-1	.	ASSGRVNTEAF
TRBV27	TRBJ2-7	.	ASSLVAGPSYEQY
TRBV7-9	TRBJ1-4	.	ASSPPAGPDNEKLF
TRBV29-1	TRBJ1-5	.	SVAHALGNQPQH
TRBV7-9	TRBJ2-7	.	ATGTNEQY
TRBV18	TRBJ1-2	.	ASSPGTGPLYGYT
TRBV5-1	TRBJ1-1	few	ASSDSTAATEAF
TRBV29-1	TRBJ1-2	.	SVEMDEGDGYT
TRBV18	TRBJ1-1	few	ASSHASRDRVEAF
TRBV5-1	TRBJ1-2	.	ASSLDISNGYT
TRBV4-3	TRBJ1-1	.	ASSQDRTGMNTEAF
TRBV2	TRBJ2-7	.	ASSGEAFSEQY
TRBV19	TRBJ1-2	.	ASSIGPSNYGYT
TRBV6-5	TRBJ1-1	.	ASSDRGYHGAF
TRBV11-2	TRBJ2-7	few	ASSLGNRGGEQY
TRBV5-4	TRBJ1-6	.	ASSLGQGGYNSPLH
TRBV7-3	TRBJ1-2	.	ASSSTPRTGFNYGYT
TRBV6-5	TRBJ1-3	.	ASSHDLGTGNTIY
TRBV2	TRBJ2-1	.	ASSEREAGPYNEQF
TRBV14	TRBJ2-5	.	ASSPIAGGAGGETQY
TRBV30	TRBJ2-2	.	AWIGTSGRTGELF
TRBV6-5	TRBJ2-2	.	ASVGQVNTGELF
TRBV5-1	TRBJ1-4	.	ASSLTSSRGPGEKLF